This record looks at one T cell receptor beta chain sequence and its context. One entry per CDR3 protein, called by TCRdb with MiXCR from the 5' RACE reads. Counted here are hundreds of thousands of distinct CDR3 sequences, roughly 32% occurring once; the ten biggest clones make up about 4%. This sample was included in a study of CD8 T cells in ankylosing spondylitis. Germline V gene data show CDR1 as SGDLS and CDR2 as YYNGEE. Trimming removed 7 bases at V and 7 bases at J, with 8 bases between. This CDR3 comprises 10 residues. The rearrangement joins TRBV9 to TRBJ1-1; no definite D call. Sequenced material: blood, either unsorted or a sorted T cell fraction (not recorded which). This TCR came from a male donor with ankylosing spondylitis or in good health (not recorded which). The CDR3 DNA reads as TGTGCCAGCGGTTACCTTGAAGCTTTCTTT. As protein: CASGYLEAFF.